These 23 T cell receptor beta chains were sequenced from one sample in a study of CD8 T cells in ankylosing spondylitis. Each CDR3 protein gets one entry after TCRdb re-called the 5' RACE reads with MiXCR. The sample lists 300,000 to 400,000 distinct CDR3 sequences, 20% seen once, with roughly 14% in the top ten. The specimen was blood, either unsorted or a sorted T cell fraction (not recorded which). The receptors were gathered from a male donor with ankylosing spondylitis or in good health (not recorded which).

This clonotype came up once. The CDR3 spells CASRKLGVDEQFF. The CDR3 bases are TGTGCCAGCAGGAAACTAGGAGTGGATGAGCAGTTCTTC. The chain employs TRBV12-3 or TRBV12-4 and TRBJ2-1; tentatively, D is TRBD2 (5 bases). Trimming removed 6 bases from V and 8 bases from J, with 14 bases in between. CDR3 length: 13 amino acids.

The V gene is TRBV5-1, the J gene TRBJ2-7; possibly TRBD1 for D (5 bases). Germline CDR1 SGHRS, CDR2 YFSETQ. The ends were cut back, 1 base at V and 2 bases at J, with 10 bases in the middle. This CDR3 is 14 amino acids long. The CDR3 region is CASSLLGAPYEQYF. The CDR3 nucleotides are TGCGCCAGCAGCTTGCTTGGGGCGCCCTACGAGCAGTACTTC.

This clonotype was seen a few times. The chain links TRBV6-5 to TRBJ2-2, with D uncertain. The CDR3 length is 16 residues. V was trimmed by 6 bases and J by 4 bases, leaving 18 bases between them. CDR1 and CDR2 from the germline V gene are MNHEY and SVGAGI. The CDR3 DNA follows: TGTGCCAGCAGATTAATAAAGGAGAGAGGCACCGGGGAGCTGTTTTTT. It encodes CASRLIKERGTGELFF.

Only a few counts were recorded for this clonotype. The chain recombines TRBV5-1 with TRBJ1-1; D uncertain. This CDR3 has 15 amino acids. Germline V gene data show CDR1 as SGHRS and CDR2 as YFSETQ. The germline V and J ends were trimmed by 1 base and 1 base, with 11 bases remaining between them. DNA for the CDR3: TGCGCCAGCAGCTTGTGCGGCAGAGCGAACACTGAAGCTTTCTTT. Translation gives CASSLCGRANTEAFF.

This chain connects TRBV4-2 to TRBJ2-1, with unresolved D. This CDR3 contains 14 residues. Trimming took off 0 bases at V and 4 bases at J, with 7 bases between the two ends. Per the germline V gene, CDR1 is LGHNA and CDR2 is YNFKEQ. The CDR3 coding sequence is TGTGCCAGCAGCCAAGATACCCTGTACAATGAGCAGTTCTTC. It is translated as CASSQDTLYNEQFF.

The genes are TRBV12-5 and TRBJ2-1; possible D gene TRBD2, 5 bases. V gave up 5 bases and J gave up 2 bases, with 13 bases separating them. Germline V CDR1 and CDR2: LGHNT, FRNRAP. The CDR3 is 15 amino acids. CDR3: CASGPPGTTYNEQFF. CDR3 DNA: TGTGCTAGTGGTCCCCCGGGAACCACCTACAATGAGCAGTTCTTC. Complete variable domain (other parts from reference TRBV12-5 and TRBJ2-1): DARVTQTPRHKVTEMGQEVTMRCQPILGHNTVFWYRQTMMQGLELLAYFRNRAPLDDSGMPKDRFSAEMPDATLATLKIQPSEPRDSAVYFCASGPPGTTYNEQFFGPGTRLTVL.

The V gene is TRBV11-2, the J gene TRBJ2-7; TRBD2 might be the D (7 bases). Trimming stripped 3 bases from V and 6 bases from J, with 21 bases between. From germline, CDR1 is SGHAT and CDR2 FQNNGV. The CDR3 totals 16 residues. CDR3: CASSLGLVGGQGEQYF. In DNA, the CDR3 is TGTGCCAGCAGCTTGGGTCTTGTCGGGGGGCAGGGCGAGCAGTACTTC.

The genes are TRBV3-1 and TRBJ2-1; 8 nucleotides line up with TRBD1. The J segment lost 0 bases and the V segment lost 4 bases, leaving 17 bases of the junction unmatched. The germline V gene has CDR1 LGHDT and CDR2 YNNKEL (reference sequence). CDR3 length: 20 residues. CDR3 sequence reads: CASSLGVAGGEQISYNEQFF. CDR3 nucleotide sequence: TGTGCCAGCAGCCTAGGGGTGGCAGGGGGCGAACAAATCTCCTACAATGAGCAGTTCTTC.

In its sample, this clonotype was seen a few times. The rearrangement uses TRBV27 and TRBJ2-7, with D hard to call. The CDR3 loop spans 15 amino acids. CDR1 and CDR2 (germline): MNHEY, SMNVEV (reference sequence). Trimming shortened V by 4 bases and J by 3 bases, and 16 bases separated the two germline ends. CDR3 sequence: CASSSFPDVGYEQYF. As DNA, the CDR3 is TGTGCCAGCAGTTCCTTCCCCGATGTGGGCTACGAGCAGTACTTC.

There are a few counts of this clonotype. This chain links TRBV10-2 with TRBJ2-3; maybe TRBD2 (8 bases). Germline lookup yields CDR1 WSHSY and CDR2 SAAADI. V was shortened by 2 bases and J by 2 bases, with 17 bases between the two germline ends. The CDR3 is made up of 17 amino acids. CDR3: CASSEKGAGGLTDTQYF. The CDR3 nucleotides are TGCGCCAGCAGTGAGAAGGGGGCGGGGGGCCTCACAGATACGCAGTATTTT.

The chain has TRBV12-3 or TRBV12-4 and TRBJ2-7; 7 nucleotides line up with TRBD1. The CDR3 extends over 14 amino acids. V was clipped by 5 bases and J by 3 bases; unmatched bases: 7. The CDR3 region is CASSRGGRIYEQYF. For the CDR3, the DNA is TGTGCCAGCAGTCGAGGGGGCCGTATCTACGAGCAGTACTTC.

This chain uses TRBV20-1 with TRBJ1-6; D gene uncertain. In germline, CDR1 is DFQATT, CDR2 SNEGSKA (reference sequence). The CDR3 has 13 amino acids. Trimming pared 0 bases from V and 14 bases from J, leaving 14 bases between. The DNA of the CDR3 is TGCAGTGCTAGAGATCCAGGTCCGTTTTCCCTCCACTTT. Its translation is CSARDPGPFSLHF.

Worth noting for this clonotype: The CDR3 carries no conserved terminal phenylalanine or tryptophan, so it likely arises from a read error. The gene calls are TRBV7-9 and TRBJ2-5; D gene unclear. Germline V lookup: CDR1 SEHNR, CDR2 FQNEAQ (reference sequence). The CDR3 totals 14 residues. V was shortened by 2 bases and J by 0 bases, with 7 bases between the two germline ends. The CDR3 nucleotides are TGTGCCAGCAGCTTATTGGTCAACCAAGAGACCCAGTACTTA. Its protein product is CASSLLVNQETQYL.

V usage is TRBV20-1 and J usage is TRBJ2-1, with 7 bases matching TRBD2. The CDR3 extends over 13 amino acids. Germline lookup yields CDR1 DFQATT and CDR2 SNEGSKA (reference sequence). V lost 6 bases, J lost 2 bases, and 4 bases stayed unmatched. CDR3 protein: CSAAGTTYNEQFF. The CDR3, as DNA: TGCAGTGCGGCCGGGACTACCTACAATGAGCAGTTCTTC.

The genes are TRBV11-3 and TRBJ2-1, with D possibly being TRBD1 (8 bases). This CDR3 has 14 residues. CDR1 is SGHNT and CDR2 is YENEEA in the germline V gene. Trimming left V 6 bases short and J 9 bases short, with 18 bases between. For the CDR3, the DNA is TGTGCCAGCAGTCAGACAGGGGAGGGTAGTGAGCAGTTCTTC. Translated: CASSQTGEGSEQFF.

The rearrangement uses TRBV6-1 and TRBJ2-5, with TRBD1 as a possible D gene (6 bases). V lost 10 bases, J lost 5 bases, and 23 bases lay in between. The CDR3 spans 15 residues. The germline CDR1 and CDR2 sequences are MNHNS and SASEGT. The CDR3, as DNA: TGTGCCACCACCCTGGACAGACGGCACCGGGAGACCCAGTACTTC. Protein: CATTLDRRHRETQYF.

This clonotype was seen a few times. The V gene is TRBV6-5, the J gene TRBJ2-3, with 7 bases lining up with TRBD2. The CDR3 contains 14 residues. CDR1 and CDR2 from the germline V gene are MNHEY and SVGAGI. J gave up 5 bases and V 3 bases, and 5 bases lay outside the gene matches. The CDR3 reads CASSYGGRVDTQYF. In nucleotides, the CDR3 is TGTGCCAGCAGTTATGGGGGGAGGGTAGATACGCAGTATTTT.

This chain uses TRBV7-9 with TRBJ2-3, with D uncertain. Germline V CDR1 and CDR2: SEHNR, FQNEAQ (reference sequence). The V end lost 1 base, the J end lost 5 bases, and 7 bases lay between the germline ends. The CDR3 is 13 amino acids. In DNA form, the CDR3 reads TGTGCCAGCAGCTTAGTCGTCCTAGATACGCAGTATTTT. It is translated as CASSLVVLDTQYF.

This clonotype was seen only a few times. The chain recombines TRBV12-3 or TRBV12-4 with TRBJ2-2, with D uncertain. The V end was cut by 6 bases, the J end by 0 bases, with 17 bases between. The CDR3 contains 17 residues. The DNA of the CDR3 is TGTGCCAGCAGCCGACTGGGGTTTGGGGCGAACACCGGGGAGCTGTTTTTT. It yields the protein CASSRLGFGANTGELFF.

The V and J genes are TRBV13 and TRBJ1-1, with D tentatively TRBD1 (5 bases). The ends were cut back, 5 bases at V and 4 bases at J, with 14 bases in the middle. Per the germline V gene, CDR1 is PRHDT and CDR2 is FYEKMQ (reference sequence). The CDR3 has 14 amino acids. Written as DNA, the CDR3 is TGTGCCAGCAGCCGAGAAGGGGATGGCACTGAAGCTTTCTTT. Encoded protein: CASSREGDGTEAFF.

A few counts support this clonotype. The chain is built from TRBV3-1 and TRBJ2-2; 8 nucleotides agree with TRBD2. The CDR3 contains 15 residues. The ends lost 3 bases at V and 1 base at J; junction bases unmatched: 1. Germline-derived CDR1 and CDR2 are LGHDT and YNNKEL (reference sequence). For the CDR3, the DNA is TGTGCCAGCAGCCACGCGGGGGGGAACACCGGGGAGCTGTTTTTT. As protein: CASSHAGGNTGELFF.

This clonotype was detected a few times. This sequence joins TRBV12-3 or TRBV12-4 and TRBJ2-7; D perhaps matches TRBD2 (6 bases). V lost 3 bases, J lost 1 base, and 13 bases lay in between. The CDR3 is 15 residues long. The CDR3 here is CASSLEGRGSYEQYF. In DNA, the CDR3 is TGTGCCAGCAGTTTGGAGGGGCGCGGGTCCTACGAGCAGTACTTC.

The chain couples TRBV12-3 or TRBV12-4 to TRBJ2-2, with a possible D match to TRBD2 (5 bases). This CDR3 contains 15 residues. V lost 7 bases, J lost 3 bases, and 15 bases lay in between. The CDR3 region has the DNA TGTGCCAGCACCCCCGGGGAGCGCGACACCGGGGAGCTGTTTTTT. Translation gives CASTPGERDTGELFF.